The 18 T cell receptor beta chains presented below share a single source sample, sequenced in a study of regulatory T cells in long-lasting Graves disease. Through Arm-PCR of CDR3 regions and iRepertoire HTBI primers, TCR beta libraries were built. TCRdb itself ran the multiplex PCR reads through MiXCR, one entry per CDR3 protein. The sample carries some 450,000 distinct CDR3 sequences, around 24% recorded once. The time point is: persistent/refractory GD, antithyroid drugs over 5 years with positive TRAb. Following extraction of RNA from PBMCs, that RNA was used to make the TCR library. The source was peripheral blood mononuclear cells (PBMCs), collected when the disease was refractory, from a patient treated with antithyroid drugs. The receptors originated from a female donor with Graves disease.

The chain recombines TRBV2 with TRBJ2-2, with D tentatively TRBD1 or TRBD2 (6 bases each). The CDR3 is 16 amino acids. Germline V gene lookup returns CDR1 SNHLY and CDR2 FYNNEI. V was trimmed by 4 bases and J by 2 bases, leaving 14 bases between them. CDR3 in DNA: TGTGCCAGCAGTGGGAGGGGGTCCCAAAACACCGGGGAGCTGTTTTTT. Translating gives CASSGRGSQNTGELFF.

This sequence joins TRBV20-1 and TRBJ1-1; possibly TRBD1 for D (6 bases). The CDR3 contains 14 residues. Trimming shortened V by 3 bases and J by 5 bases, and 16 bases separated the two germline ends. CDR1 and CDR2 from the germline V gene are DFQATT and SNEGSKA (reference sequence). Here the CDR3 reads CSASSTGRGTEAFF. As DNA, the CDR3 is TGCAGTGCTAGTTCCACAGGGAGGGGAACTGAAGCTTTCTTT.

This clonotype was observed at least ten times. The CDR3 DNA reads as TGTGCCAGCAGTCCTCGGGGGTTGTGGGAAAAACTGTTTTTT. Its translation: CASSPRGLWEKLFF. This chain uses TRBV28 with TRBJ1-4; D might be TRBD1 (5 bases). V lost 5 bases to trimming and J lost 8 bases, with 15 bases between them. CDR3 length equals 14 residues. Germline V gives CDR1 MDHEN, CDR2 SYDVKM.

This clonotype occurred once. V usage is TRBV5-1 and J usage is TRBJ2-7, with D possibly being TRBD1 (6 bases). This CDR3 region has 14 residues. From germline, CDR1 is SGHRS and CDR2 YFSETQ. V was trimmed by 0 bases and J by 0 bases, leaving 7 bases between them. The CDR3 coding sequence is TGCGCCAGCAGCTTGGAGGGGGTCTCCTACGAGCAGTACTTC. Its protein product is CASSLEGVSYEQYF. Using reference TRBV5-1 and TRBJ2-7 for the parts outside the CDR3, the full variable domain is KAGVTQTPRYLIKTRGQQVTLSCSPISGHRSVSWYQQTPGQGLQFLFEYFSETQRNKGNFPGRFSGRQFSNSRSEMNVSTLELGDSALYLCASSLEGVSYEQYFGPGTRLTVT.

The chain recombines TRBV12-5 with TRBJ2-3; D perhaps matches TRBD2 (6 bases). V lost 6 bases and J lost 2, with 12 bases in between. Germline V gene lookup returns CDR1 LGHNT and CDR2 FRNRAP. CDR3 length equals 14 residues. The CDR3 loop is CASGWGEVTDTQYF. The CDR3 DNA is TGTGCTAGTGGCTGGGGGGAGGTCACAGATACGCAGTATTTT.

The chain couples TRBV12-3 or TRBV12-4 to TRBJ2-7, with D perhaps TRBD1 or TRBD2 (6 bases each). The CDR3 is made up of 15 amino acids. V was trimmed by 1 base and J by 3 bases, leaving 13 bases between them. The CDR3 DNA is TGTGCCAGCAGTTTAGTCGGGGGCCCAAGCTACGAGCAGTACTTC. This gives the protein CASSLVGGPSYEQYF.

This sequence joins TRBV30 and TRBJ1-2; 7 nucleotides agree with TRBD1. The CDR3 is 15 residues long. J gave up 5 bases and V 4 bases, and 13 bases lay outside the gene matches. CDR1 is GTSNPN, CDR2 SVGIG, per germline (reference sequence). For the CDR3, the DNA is TGTGCCTGGATTTTTCTGAGGACAGGAGGATATGGCTACACCTTC. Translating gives CAWIFLRTGGYGYTF. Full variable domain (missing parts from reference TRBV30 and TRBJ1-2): SQTIHQWPATLVQPVGSPLSLECTVEGTSNPNLYWYRQAAGRGLQLLFYSVGIGQISSEVPQNLSASRPQDRQFILSSKKLLLSDSGFYLCAWIFLRTGGYGYTFGSGTRLTVV.

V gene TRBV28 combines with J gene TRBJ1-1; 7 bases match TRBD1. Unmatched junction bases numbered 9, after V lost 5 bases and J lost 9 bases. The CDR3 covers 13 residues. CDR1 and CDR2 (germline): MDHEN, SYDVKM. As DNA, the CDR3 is TGTGCCAGCAGTCGACGACAGGGACGGCAAGCTTTCTTT. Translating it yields CASSRRQGRQAFF.

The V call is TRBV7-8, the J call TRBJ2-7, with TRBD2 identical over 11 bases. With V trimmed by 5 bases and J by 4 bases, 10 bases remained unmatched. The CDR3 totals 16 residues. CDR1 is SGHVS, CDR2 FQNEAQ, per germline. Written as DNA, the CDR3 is TGTGCCAGCAGCCCAGTTAGCGGGAGGGCCGGGTACGAGCAGTACTTC. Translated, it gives CASSPVSGRAGYEQYF. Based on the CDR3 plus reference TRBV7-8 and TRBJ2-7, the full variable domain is GAGVSQSPRYKVAKRGQDVALRCDPISGHVSLFWYQQALGQGPEFLTYFQNEAQLDKSGLPSDRFFAERPEGSVSTLKIQRTQQEDSAVYLCASSPVSGRAGYEQYFGPGTRLTVT.

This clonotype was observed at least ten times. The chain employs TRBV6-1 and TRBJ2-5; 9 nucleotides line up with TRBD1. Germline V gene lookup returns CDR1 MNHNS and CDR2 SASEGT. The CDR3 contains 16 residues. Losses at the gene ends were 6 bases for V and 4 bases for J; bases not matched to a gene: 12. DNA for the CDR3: TGTGCCAGCAGACCCCACTCCGGGACAGGGATAGAGACCCAGTACTTC. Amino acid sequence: CASRPHSGTGIETQYF.

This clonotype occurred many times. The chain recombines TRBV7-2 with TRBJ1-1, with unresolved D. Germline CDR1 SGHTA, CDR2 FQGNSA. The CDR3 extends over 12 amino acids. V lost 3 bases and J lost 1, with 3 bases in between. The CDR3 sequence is CASSFENTEAFF. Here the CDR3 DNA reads TGTGCCAGCAGCTTCGAGAACACTGAAGCTTTCTTT.

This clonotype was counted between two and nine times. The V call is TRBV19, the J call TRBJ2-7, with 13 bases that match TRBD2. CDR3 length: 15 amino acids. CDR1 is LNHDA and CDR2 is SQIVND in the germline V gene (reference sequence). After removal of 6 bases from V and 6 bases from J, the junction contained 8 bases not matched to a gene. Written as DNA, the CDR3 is TGTGCCAGTAGCACACTAGCGGGAGGGCCTGGCGAGCAGTACTTC. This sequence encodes CASSTLAGGPGEQYF.

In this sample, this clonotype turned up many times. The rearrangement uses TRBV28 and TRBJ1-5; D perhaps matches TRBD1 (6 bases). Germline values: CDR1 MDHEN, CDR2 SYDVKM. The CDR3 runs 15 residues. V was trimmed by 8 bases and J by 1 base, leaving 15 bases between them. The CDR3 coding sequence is TGTGCCAGCGGCAGGGGAGGGAAAAGCAATCAGCCCCAGCATTTT. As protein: CASGRGGKSNQPQHF.

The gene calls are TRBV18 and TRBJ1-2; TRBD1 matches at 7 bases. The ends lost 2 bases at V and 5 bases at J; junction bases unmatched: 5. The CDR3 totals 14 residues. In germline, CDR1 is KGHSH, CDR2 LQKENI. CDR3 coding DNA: TGTGCCAGCTCACCAGCCCAGGGGGGTTATGGCTACACCTTC. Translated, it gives CASSPAQGGYGYTF. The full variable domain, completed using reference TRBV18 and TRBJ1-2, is NAGVMQNPRHLVRRRGQEARLRCSPMKGHSHVYWYRQLPEEGLKFMVYLQKENIIDESGMPKERFSAEFPKEGPSILRIQQVVRGDSAAYFCASSPAQGGYGYTFGSGTRLTVV.

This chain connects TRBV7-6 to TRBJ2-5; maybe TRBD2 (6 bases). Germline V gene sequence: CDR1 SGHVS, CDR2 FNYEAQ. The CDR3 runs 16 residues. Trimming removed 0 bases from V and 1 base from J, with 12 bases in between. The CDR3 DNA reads TGTGCCAGCAGCTTAGCGGGCGGGGCAGGCCAAGAGACCCAGTACTTC. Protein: CASSLAGGAGQETQYF.

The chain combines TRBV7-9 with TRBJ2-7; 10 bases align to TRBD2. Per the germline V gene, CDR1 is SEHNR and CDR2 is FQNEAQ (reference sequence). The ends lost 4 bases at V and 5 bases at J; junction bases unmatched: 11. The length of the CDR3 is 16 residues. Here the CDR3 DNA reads TGTGCCAGCAGCTACGCGACTAGCGGGCCTCGGGACGAGCAGTACTTC. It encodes CASSYATSGPRDEQYF.

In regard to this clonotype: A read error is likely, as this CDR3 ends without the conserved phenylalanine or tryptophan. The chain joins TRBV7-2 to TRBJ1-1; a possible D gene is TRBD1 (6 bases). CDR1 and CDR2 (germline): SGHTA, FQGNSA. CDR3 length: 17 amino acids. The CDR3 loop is CASTWGGLRILNTEAFS. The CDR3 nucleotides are TGCGCCAGCACCTGGGGGGGGCTGCGGATACTGAACACTGAAGCTTTCTCT.

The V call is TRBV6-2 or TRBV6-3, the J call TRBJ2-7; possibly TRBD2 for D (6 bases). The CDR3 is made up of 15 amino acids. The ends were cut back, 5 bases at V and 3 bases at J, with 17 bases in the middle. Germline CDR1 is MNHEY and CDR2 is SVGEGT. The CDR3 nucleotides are TGTGCCAGCAGTGAAGCCCCCGGGAGTCGCTACGAGCAGTACTTC. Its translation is CASSEAPGSRYEQYF.